This is a list of T cell receptor beta chains from one sample in a study of cytomegalovirus exposure and HLA in healthy donors. The table came from immunoSEQ multiplex PCR; TCRdb's copy has only in-frame clones and leaves some out. The profile shows more than 45,000 clones, roughly 76% of them singletons. Sequenced material: PBMCs. These receptors all come from a man aged 30 to 45 in good health and CMV-seronegative. CDR3s include the opening cysteine and the closing phenylalanine or tryptophan. A D gene is named only where the DNA matches it firmly. Only some rows state a clone size, as once, few, many or a class for expanded clones.

j_call: TRBJ2-3; clone_size: NA; v_call: TRBV7-9; d_call: TRBD1; cdr3_nt: TGTGCCAGCGGGGATTCAAACAGGGGAAGCACAGATACGCAGTATTTT; cdr3_aa: CASGDSNRGSTDTQYF
j_call: TRBJ2-5; clone_size: NA; v_call: TRBV5-1; d_call: TRBD2; cdr3_nt: TGCGCCAGCAGCTTGTCGGGTTCGGGAGGAGGCTGGGAGACCCAGTACTTC; cdr3_aa: CASSLSGSGGGWETQYF
j_call: TRBJ2-2; clone_size: NA; v_call: TRBV27; d_call: NA; cdr3_nt: TGTGCCAGCAGTCTCAGGGTTTTCCCCGGGGAGCTGTTTTTT; cdr3_aa: CASSLRVFPGELFF
j_call: TRBJ1-1; clone_size: medium-sized; v_call: TRBV10-2; d_call: NA; cdr3_nt: TGCGCCAGCAGTGCGGACACTGAAGCTTTCTTT; cdr3_aa: CASSADTEAFF
j_call: TRBJ2-7; clone_size: NA; v_call: TRBV5-1; d_call: TRBD1; cdr3_nt: TGCGCCAGCAGCTTGGTCGTTGGGGGACAGGGGGCACCATACGAGCAGTACTTC; cdr3_aa: CASSLVVGGQGAPYEQYF
j_call: TRBJ2-3; clone_size: NA; v_call: TRBV30; d_call: TRBD2; cdr3_nt: TGTGCCTGGAGTGTAAAGGTAGCGGGAGGGCCCTTGGAGCAGTATTTT; cdr3_aa: CAWSVKVAGGPLEQYF
j_call: TRBJ1-4; clone_size: few; v_call: TRBV5-4; d_call: NA; cdr3_nt: TGTGCCAGCAGCTTGGCCAGTAATGAAAAACTGTTTTTT; cdr3_aa: CASSLASNEKLFF
j_call: TRBJ1-5; clone_size: NA; v_call: TRBV30; d_call: TRBD1; cdr3_nt: TGTGCCTGGAGTGACGGGACAGCCTGGGGGCCCCAGCATTTT; cdr3_aa: CAWSDGTAWGPQHF
j_call: TRBJ2-1; clone_size: few; v_call: TRBV11-3; d_call: NA; cdr3_nt: TGTGCCAGCAGCCCCAACCCGCTTAGCTCCTACAATGAGCAGTTCTTC; cdr3_aa: CASSPNPLSSYNEQFF
j_call: TRBJ2-3; clone_size: NA; v_call: TRBV6-5; d_call: NA; cdr3_nt: TGTGCCACCCGTCAGACTATTGGCACAGATACGCAGTATTTT; cdr3_aa: CATRQTIGTDTQYF
j_call: TRBJ2-5; clone_size: few; v_call: TRBV6-5; d_call: TRBD1; cdr3_nt: TGTGCCAGCAAACGAGGGACAGGGGGCCGTGAGACCCAGTACTTC; cdr3_aa: CASKRGTGGRETQYF
j_call: TRBJ1-3; clone_size: few; v_call: TRBV10-3; d_call: NA; cdr3_nt: TGTGCCATCAGTGCGTTTCAGGGGTCTGGAAACACCATATATTTT; cdr3_aa: CAISAFQGSGNTIYF
j_call: TRBJ2-5; clone_size: NA; v_call: TRBV5-8; d_call: NA; cdr3_nt: TGTGCCAGCAGCTTCAGTGTGGTGACCCAGTACTTC; cdr3_aa: CASSFSVVTQYF
j_call: TRBJ1-4; clone_size: NA; v_call: TRBV11-2; d_call: NA; cdr3_nt: TGTGCCAGCAGCTTAAGGGGGACGGGTAATGAAAAACTGTTTTTT; cdr3_aa: CASSLRGTGNEKLFF
j_call: TRBJ2-7; clone_size: NA; v_call: TRBV20-1; d_call: NA; cdr3_nt: TGCAGTGCTAACGGGTACTACGAGCAGTACTTC; cdr3_aa: CSANGYYEQYF
j_call: TRBJ1-1; clone_size: NA; v_call: TRBV5-1; d_call: NA; cdr3_nt: TGCGCCAGCACCCCGGGGGGAGGGAACACTGAAGCTTTCTTT; cdr3_aa: CASTPGGGNTEAFF
j_call: TRBJ2-1; clone_size: NA; v_call: TRBV4-1; d_call: TRBD2; cdr3_nt: TGCGCCAGTGGACTAGCGGGAGCAATAGATGGGCAGTTCTTC; cdr3_aa: CASGLAGAIDGQFF
j_call: TRBJ1-3; clone_size: few; v_call: TRBV19; d_call: NA; cdr3_nt: TGTGCCAGTAGTAGCCGGGACACCGGCCCTGGAAACACCATATATTTT; cdr3_aa: CASSSRDTGPGNTIYF
j_call: TRBJ1-1; clone_size: NA; v_call: TRBV5-4; d_call: NA; cdr3_nt: TGTGCCAGCAGCTTCCAGGGTAAAGCTTTCTTT; cdr3_aa: CASSFQGKAFF
j_call: TRBJ2-2; clone_size: NA; v_call: TRBV4-2; d_call: TRBD1; cdr3_nt: TGTGCCAGCAGCCATTCCACAGGGGGCACCGGGGAGCTGTTTTTT; cdr3_aa: CASSHSTGGTGELFF
j_call: TRBJ2-3; clone_size: NA; v_call: TRBV5-1; d_call: NA; cdr3_nt: TGCGCCAGCAGCTTGGGCCCGGACAACACAGATACGCAGTATTTT; cdr3_aa: CASSLGPDNTDTQYF
j_call: TRBJ2-1; clone_size: once; v_call: TRBV2; d_call: NA; cdr3_nt: TGTGCCAGCAGAGAGCGGACCTACAATGAGCAGTTCTTC; cdr3_aa: CASRERTYNEQFF
j_call: TRBJ1-5; clone_size: once; v_call: TRBV27; d_call: TRBD1; cdr3_nt: TGTGCCAGCAGCCCCGACAGGGTGTATCAGCCCCAGCATTTT; cdr3_aa: CASSPDRVYQPQHF
j_call: TRBJ2-1; clone_size: NA; v_call: TRBV19; d_call: TRBD2; cdr3_nt: TGTGCCAGTAGTATTGGAGCGGGGGGTGGGGAGTTCTTC; cdr3_aa: CASSIGAGGGEFF
j_call: TRBJ2-7; clone_size: NA; v_call: TRBV15; d_call: NA; cdr3_nt: TGTGCCACCAGCACGACTCAAGAGACCTACGAGCAGTACTTC; cdr3_aa: CATSTTQETYEQYF
j_call: TRBJ2-7; clone_size: NA; v_call: TRBV6-5; d_call: NA; cdr3_nt: TGTGCCAGCAACTACAGGGCCGAGCAGTACTTC; cdr3_aa: CASNYRAEQYF
j_call: TRBJ2-2; clone_size: NA; v_call: TRBV6-5; d_call: NA; cdr3_nt: TGTGCCAGCACAGGGAACCCCGGGGAGCTGTTTTTT; cdr3_aa: CASTGNPGELFF
j_call: TRBJ2-7; clone_size: NA; v_call: TRBV4-1; d_call: NA; cdr3_nt: TGCGCCAGCAGCCAAGGAGCGGCAGCTTCCTACGAGCAGTACTTC; cdr3_aa: CASSQGAAASYEQYF
j_call: TRBJ1-5; clone_size: NA; v_call: TRBV1; d_call: NA; cdr3_nt: TGCACCAGCAGCCAAACGGACAGGGGGTATAGCAATCAGCCCCAGCATTTT; cdr3_aa: CTSSQTDRGYSNQPQHF
j_call: TRBJ1-2; clone_size: NA; v_call: TRBV4-1; d_call: NA; cdr3_nt: TGCGCCAGCAGCCACCCAGGGTTAAGCTATGGCTACACCTTC; cdr3_aa: CASSHPGLSYGYTF
j_call: TRBJ2-3; clone_size: NA; v_call: TRBV6-1; d_call: TRBD2; cdr3_nt: TGTGCCAGCAGTGCCAGACTAGCAACAGATACGCAGTATTTT; cdr3_aa: CASSARLATDTQYF
j_call: TRBJ2-7; clone_size: NA; v_call: TRBV7-2; d_call: NA; cdr3_nt: TGTGCCAGCAGCTTGTGGATAAGCACAGCCCTAATCCCCGAGCAGTACTTC; cdr3_aa: CASSLWISTALIPEQYF
j_call: TRBJ1-1; clone_size: NA; v_call: TRBV5-6; d_call: NA; cdr3_nt: TGTGCCAGCAGCTTACGGGGGGCGAGGACTGAAGCTTTCTTT; cdr3_aa: CASSLRGARTEAFF
j_call: TRBJ2-1; clone_size: NA; v_call: TRBV6-6; d_call: TRBD2; cdr3_nt: TGTGCCAGCAGCCCTAGCGGGAGTGTCAATGAGCAGTTCTTC; cdr3_aa: CASSPSGSVNEQFF
j_call: TRBJ1-5; clone_size: NA; v_call: TRBV2; d_call: NA; cdr3_nt: TGTGCCAGCAGTGAAGGAGTTCTTAGCAATCAGCCCCAGCATTTT; cdr3_aa: CASSEGVLSNQPQHF
j_call: TRBJ2-7; clone_size: medium-sized; v_call: TRBV4-2; d_call: TRBD2; cdr3_nt: TGTGCCAGCAGCCCCATCAGGGCGGGAGGGCCCTACGAGCAGTACTTC; cdr3_aa: CASSPIRAGGPYEQYF
j_call: TRBJ2-1; clone_size: NA; v_call: TRBV11-3; d_call: TRBD2; cdr3_nt: TGTGCCAGCAGCTTAGCGGGAGGGCGTGAGCAGTTCTTC; cdr3_aa: CASSLAGGREQFF
j_call: TRBJ1-2; clone_size: NA; v_call: TRBV10-2; d_call: TRBD1; cdr3_nt: TGCGCCAGCAGTGACCGGACAGGGAGAAGCTATGGCTACACCTTC; cdr3_aa: CASSDRTGRSYGYTF
j_call: TRBJ1-5; clone_size: few; v_call: TRBV6-1; d_call: NA; cdr3_nt: TGTGCCAGCAGTGGGATGATACAGGGCCCGGGGCAGCCCCAGCATTTT; cdr3_aa: CASSGMIQGPGQPQHF
j_call: TRBJ2-3; clone_size: NA; v_call: TRBV5-1; d_call: NA; cdr3_nt: TGCGCCAGCAGCTTGGAACAGGCTAGCACAGATACGCAGTATTTT; cdr3_aa: CASSLEQASTDTQYF
j_call: TRBJ2-7; clone_size: NA; v_call: TRBV10-3; d_call: NA; cdr3_nt: TGTGCCATCAGTGAGACCCGAGACGGAGGGCAGTACTTC; cdr3_aa: CAISETRDGGQYF
j_call: TRBJ1-1; clone_size: NA; v_call: TRBV2; d_call: NA; cdr3_nt: TGTGCCAGCAGTGAACCGGGGGAGAACACTGAAGCTTTCTTT; cdr3_aa: CASSEPGENTEAFF
j_call: TRBJ1-2; clone_size: NA; v_call: TRBV7-8; d_call: NA; cdr3_nt: TGTGCCAGCAGCTTAGTTCTCAGCGGGTATGGCTACACATTC; cdr3_aa: CASSLVLSGYGYTF
j_call: TRBJ2-1; clone_size: NA; v_call: TRBV18; d_call: TRBD1; cdr3_nt: TGTGCCAGCTCACTTTTAACAGGGGTCGGGCAGTTCTTC; cdr3_aa: CASSLLTGVGQFF
j_call: TRBJ2-3; clone_size: NA; v_call: TRBV30; d_call: NA; cdr3_nt: TGTGCCTGGAGTGTGGGGAGGTCGGACCACACAGATACGCAGTATTTT; cdr3_aa: CAWSVGRSDHTDTQYF
j_call: TRBJ1-5; clone_size: NA; v_call: TRBV10-3; d_call: NA; cdr3_nt: TGTGCCATCAGTGAGCGTACAGGGCCTAATCAGCCCCAGCATTTT; cdr3_aa: CAISERTGPNQPQHF
j_call: TRBJ2-5; clone_size: medium-sized; v_call: TRBV2; d_call: NA; cdr3_nt: TGTGCCAGTCAGGGGTACCAAGAGACCCAGTACTTC; cdr3_aa: CASQGYQETQYF
j_call: TRBJ2-7; clone_size: NA; v_call: TRBV7-9; d_call: NA; cdr3_nt: TGTGCCAGCACCCAGGGAGCGGGCCGAAACTACGAGCAGTACTTC; cdr3_aa: CASTQGAGRNYEQYF
j_call: TRBJ2-7; clone_size: NA; v_call: TRBV29-1; d_call: NA; cdr3_nt: TGCAGCGTACTAGCTGACAGAGCTGGTTACGAGCAGTACTTC; cdr3_aa: CSVLADRAGYEQYF
j_call: TRBJ2-2; clone_size: NA; v_call: TRBV6-6; d_call: TRBD2; cdr3_nt: TGTGCCAGCAACCGAGCGGGAACCGGGGAGCTGTTTTTT; cdr3_aa: CASNRAGTGELFF
j_call: TRBJ2-3; clone_size: NA; v_call: TRBV7-9; d_call: TRBD1; cdr3_nt: TGTGCCAGCAGTTTGGGACAGGGGGGCGCAGATACGCAGTATTTT; cdr3_aa: CASSLGQGGADTQYF
j_call: TRBJ2-7; clone_size: NA; v_call: TRBV5-5; d_call: NA; cdr3_nt: TGTGCCAGCAGCTGGGGGACAAAGGTTTTGTACGAGCAGTACTTC; cdr3_aa: CASSWGTKVLYEQYF
j_call: TRBJ2-7; clone_size: NA; v_call: TRBV7-2; d_call: NA; cdr3_nt: TGTGCCAGCAGCTTAGCGGGGGGGCCTGGCGAGCAGTACTTC; cdr3_aa: CASSLAGGPGEQYF
j_call: TRBJ2-3; clone_size: NA; v_call: TRBV2; d_call: TRBD2; cdr3_nt: TGTGCCAGCAGTGAGGAAAGCGGGAGGATTACAGATACGCAGTATTTT; cdr3_aa: CASSEESGRITDTQYF